This TCR beta chain was observed in a study of T cell clonality in common variable immunodeficiency. This clone was seen more than once but under ten times. Its target is unknown. The CDR3 goes on 3 residues after the read ends, and that part is filled in from the germline J gene. The CDR3 contains 15 residues. Germline CDR1 LNHDA, CDR2 SQIVND (reference sequence). This table comes from immunoSEQ multiplex PCR, and its TCRdb copy is limited to in-frame clones, with some not included. This set yields about 37,000 clones and no singletons; the top ten hold approximately 3.6%. Study-wide results and limits: Reportedly, TCR beta sequences from common variable immunodeficiency showed fewer deletions and N-nucleotide insertions. Patient heterogeneity in the CVID cohort limited correlations between repertoire features and clinical complications. CVID subjects had higher TCRbeta clonality than healthy controls, most marked in about a third.

The V call is TRBV19, the J call TRBJ2-2, with a possible D match to TRBD1 (8 bases). The sequenced sample consisted of peripheral blood mononuclear cells. The receptor comes from a person between 18 and 69 years old in good health. The CDR3 loop reads CASSITGGTNEKLFF. The CDR3 bases that were read are TGTGCCAGTAGTATTACAGGGGGGACTAATGAAAAG.